This T cell receptor beta chain was captured in a study of T-cell memory formation after mild COVID-19. CDR1 is MNHEY and CDR2 is SVGAGI in the germline V gene. The CDR3 contains 15 residues. One entry per CDR3 protein, called by TCRdb with MiXCR from the 5' RACE reads. This sample has more than 250,000 distinct CDR3 sequences, with 16% found just once. The sample holds a few counts of this clonotype. One junction end does not reproduce the germline sequence, and a read error may be involved. The source is a man younger than 35 who had mild COVID-19 (a few samples of this study predate the infection). Cell type and time point are not known. The rearrangement links TRBV6-5 to TRBJ2-7, with 9 bases fitting TRBD2. The source material was PBMCs or a T cell subset sorted from them (not recorded which). This CDR3 is CASRYSIAGAYEQYF. CDR3 nucleotides: TGTGCCAGCAGATACTCCATAGCGGGGGCCTACGAGCAGTACTTC.